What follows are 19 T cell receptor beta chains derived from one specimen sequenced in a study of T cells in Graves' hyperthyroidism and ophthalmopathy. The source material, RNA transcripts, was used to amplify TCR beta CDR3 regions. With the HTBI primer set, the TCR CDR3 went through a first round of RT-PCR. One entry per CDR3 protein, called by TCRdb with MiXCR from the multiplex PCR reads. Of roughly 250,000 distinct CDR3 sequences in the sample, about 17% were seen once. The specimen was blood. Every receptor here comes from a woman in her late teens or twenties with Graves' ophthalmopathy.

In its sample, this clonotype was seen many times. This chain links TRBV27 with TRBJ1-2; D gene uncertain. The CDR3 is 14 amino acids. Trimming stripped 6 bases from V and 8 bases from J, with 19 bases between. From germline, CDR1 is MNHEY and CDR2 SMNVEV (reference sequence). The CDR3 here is CASRPVGTPLGYTF. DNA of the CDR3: TGTGCCAGCAGGCCCGTGGGAACCCCCCTAGGCTACACCTTC.

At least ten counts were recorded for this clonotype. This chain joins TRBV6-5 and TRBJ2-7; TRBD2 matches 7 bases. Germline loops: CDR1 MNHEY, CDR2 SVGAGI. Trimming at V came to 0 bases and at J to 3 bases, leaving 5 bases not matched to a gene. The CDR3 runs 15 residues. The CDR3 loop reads CASSYSGLPLYEQYF. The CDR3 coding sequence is TGTGCCAGCAGTTACTCGGGACTACCACTCTACGAGCAGTACTTC.

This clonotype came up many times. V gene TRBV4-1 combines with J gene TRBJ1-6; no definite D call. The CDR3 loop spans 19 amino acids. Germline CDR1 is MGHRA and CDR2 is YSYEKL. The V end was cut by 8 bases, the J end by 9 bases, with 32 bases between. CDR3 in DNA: TGCGCCAGCCGACCCCCAATCGGTAGGGATGAATATTTCGGTTCACCCCTCCACTTT. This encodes CASRPPIGRDEYFGSPLHF.

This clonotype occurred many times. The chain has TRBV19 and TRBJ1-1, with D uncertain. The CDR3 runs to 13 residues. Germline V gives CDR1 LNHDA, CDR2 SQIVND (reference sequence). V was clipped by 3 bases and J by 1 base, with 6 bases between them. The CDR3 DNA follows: TGTGCCAGTAGTATCCGGGAGAACACTGAAGCTTTCTTT. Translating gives CASSIRENTEAFF.

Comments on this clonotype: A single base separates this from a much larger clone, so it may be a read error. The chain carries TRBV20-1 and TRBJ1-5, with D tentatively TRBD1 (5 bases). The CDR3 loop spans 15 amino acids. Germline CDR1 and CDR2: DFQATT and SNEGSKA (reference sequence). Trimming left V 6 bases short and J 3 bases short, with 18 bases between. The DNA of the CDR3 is TGCAGTGCGGGCCACAGGTTCGCATACAATCAGCCCCAGCATTTT. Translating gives CSAGHRFAYNQPQHF.

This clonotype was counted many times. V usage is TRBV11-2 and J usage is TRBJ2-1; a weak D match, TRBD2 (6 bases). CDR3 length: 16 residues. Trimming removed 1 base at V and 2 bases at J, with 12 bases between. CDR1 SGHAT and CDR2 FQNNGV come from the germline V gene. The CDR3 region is CASSLGLGTPYNEQFF. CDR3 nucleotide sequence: TGTGCCAGCAGCTTAGGGCTCGGGACTCCCTACAATGAGCAGTTCTTC.

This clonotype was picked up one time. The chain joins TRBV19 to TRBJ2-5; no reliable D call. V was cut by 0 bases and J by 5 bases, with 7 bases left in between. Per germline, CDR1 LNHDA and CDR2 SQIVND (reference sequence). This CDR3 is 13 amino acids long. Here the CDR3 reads CASSIDPSETQYF. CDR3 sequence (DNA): TGTGCCAGTAGTATAGATCCTTCGGAGACCCAGTACTTC.

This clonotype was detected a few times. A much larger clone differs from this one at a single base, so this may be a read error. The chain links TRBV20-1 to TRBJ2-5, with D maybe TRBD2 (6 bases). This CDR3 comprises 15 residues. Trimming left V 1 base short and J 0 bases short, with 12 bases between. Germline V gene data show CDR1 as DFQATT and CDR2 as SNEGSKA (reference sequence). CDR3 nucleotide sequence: TGCAGTGCTAGAGTGTGGGGAGGACACCAAGAGACCCAGTACTTC. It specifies CSARVWGGHQETQYF.

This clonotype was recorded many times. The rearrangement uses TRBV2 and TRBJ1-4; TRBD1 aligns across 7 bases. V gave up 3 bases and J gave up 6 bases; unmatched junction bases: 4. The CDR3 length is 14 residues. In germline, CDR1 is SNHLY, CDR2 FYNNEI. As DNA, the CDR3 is TGTGCCAGCAGTGAGGGCAGGGGGTATGAAAAACTGTTTTTT. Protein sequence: CASSEGRGYEKLFF. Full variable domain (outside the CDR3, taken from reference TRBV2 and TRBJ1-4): EPEVTQTPSHQVTQMGQEVILRCVPISNHLYFYWYRQILGQKVEFLVSFYNNEISEKSEIFDDQFSVERPDGSNFTLKIRSTKLEDSAMYFCASSEGRGYEKLFFGSGTQLSVL.

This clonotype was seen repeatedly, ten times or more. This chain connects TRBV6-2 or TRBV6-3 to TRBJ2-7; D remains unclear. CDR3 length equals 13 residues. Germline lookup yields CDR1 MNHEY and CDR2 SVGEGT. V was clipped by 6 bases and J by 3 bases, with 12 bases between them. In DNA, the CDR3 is TGTGCCAGCAGGACTCCTCCTAGCTACGAGCAGTACTTC. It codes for CASRTPPSYEQYF.

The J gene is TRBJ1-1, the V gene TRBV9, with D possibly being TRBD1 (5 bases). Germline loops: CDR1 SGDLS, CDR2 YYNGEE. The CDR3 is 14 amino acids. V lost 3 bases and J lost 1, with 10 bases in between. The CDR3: CASSAGGANTEAFF. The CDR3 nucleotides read TGTGCCAGCAGCGCCGGCGGGGCGAACACTGAAGCTTTCTTT.

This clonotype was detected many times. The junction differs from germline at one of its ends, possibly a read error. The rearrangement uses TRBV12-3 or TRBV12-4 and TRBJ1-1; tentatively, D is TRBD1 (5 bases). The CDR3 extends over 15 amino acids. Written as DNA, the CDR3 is TGTGCCAGCAGTCGCCGCTTGACAGCGAACGCTGAAGCTTTCTTT. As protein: CASSRRLTANAEAFF.

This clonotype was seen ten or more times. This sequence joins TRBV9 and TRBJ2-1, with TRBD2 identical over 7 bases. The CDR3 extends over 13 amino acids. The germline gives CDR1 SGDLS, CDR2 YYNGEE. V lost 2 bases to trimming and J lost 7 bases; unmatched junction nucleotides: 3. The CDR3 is CASSVGSGNEQFF. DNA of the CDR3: TGTGCCAGCAGCGTTGGTAGCGGGAATGAGCAGTTCTTC.

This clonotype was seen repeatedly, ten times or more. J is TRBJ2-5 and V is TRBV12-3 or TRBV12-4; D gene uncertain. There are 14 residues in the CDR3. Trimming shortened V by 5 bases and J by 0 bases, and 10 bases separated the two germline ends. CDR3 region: CASSLSGYQETQYF. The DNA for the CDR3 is TGTGCCAGCAGTCTCTCGGGCTACCAAGAGACCCAGTACTTC.

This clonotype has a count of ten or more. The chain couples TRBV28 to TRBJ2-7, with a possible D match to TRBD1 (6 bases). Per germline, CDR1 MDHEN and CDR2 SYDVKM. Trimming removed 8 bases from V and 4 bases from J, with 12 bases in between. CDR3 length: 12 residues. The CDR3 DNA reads TGTGCCAGCGGCCAGGGGTGGTACGAGCAGTACTTC. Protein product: CASGQGWYEQYF.

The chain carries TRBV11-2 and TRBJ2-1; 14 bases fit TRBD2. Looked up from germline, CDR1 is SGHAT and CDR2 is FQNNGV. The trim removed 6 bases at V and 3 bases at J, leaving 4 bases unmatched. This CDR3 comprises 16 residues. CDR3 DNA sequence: TGTGCCAGCAGTTCCGGGACTAGCGGGGGCTACAATGAGCAGTTCTTC. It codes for CASSSGTSGGYNEQFF.

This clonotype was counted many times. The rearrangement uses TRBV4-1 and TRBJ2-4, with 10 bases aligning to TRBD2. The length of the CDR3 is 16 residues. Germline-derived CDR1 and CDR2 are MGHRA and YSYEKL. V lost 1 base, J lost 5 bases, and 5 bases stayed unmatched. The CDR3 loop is CASSQGSGGAENIQYF. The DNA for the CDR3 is TGCGCCAGCAGCCAAGGCAGCGGGGGGGCCGAAAACATTCAGTACTTC.

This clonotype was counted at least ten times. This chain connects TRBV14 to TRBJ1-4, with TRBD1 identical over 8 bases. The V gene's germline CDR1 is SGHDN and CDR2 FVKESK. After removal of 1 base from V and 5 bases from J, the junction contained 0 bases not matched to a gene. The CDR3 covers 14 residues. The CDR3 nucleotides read TGTGCCAGCAGCCAAGGACAGGGGAATGAAAAACTGTTTTTT. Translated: CASSQGQGNEKLFF.

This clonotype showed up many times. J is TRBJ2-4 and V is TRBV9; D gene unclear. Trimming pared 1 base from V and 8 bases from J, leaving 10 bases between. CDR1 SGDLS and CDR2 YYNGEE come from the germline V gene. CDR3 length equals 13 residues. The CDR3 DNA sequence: TGTGCCAGCAGCGTAAGGGTTACGGACATTCAGTACTTC. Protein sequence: CASSVRVTDIQYF.